This T cell receptor (beta chain) is from a study of tumor-infiltrating lymphocytes in primary liver carcinoma. Background on the study: Tumor stage was T1-T3 N0M0, and tumor size was about 4 to 11 cm across.

Study outcomes and limitations: Whereas tumor region pairs overlapped more, tumor-adjacent and tumor-blood pairs overlapped less. Tumor tissue displayed a significantly greater top-250-clone fraction than blood (p = 0.039).

This clonotype has more than one count but fewer than ten. Its cognate antigen is unknown. The template, roughly 550 ng total RNA, yielded TCR beta cDNA made with a constant-region primer. Three nested multiplex PCR rounds of slightly modified ARM-PCR generated TCR beta libraries. TRBV1-TRBV30 forward and Cbeta reverse primers drove the first two approximately 10-cycle rounds. From the multiplex PCR reads, TCRdb called clonotypes with MiXCR, one entry per CDR3 protein. The table lists approximately 300,000 distinct CDR3 sequences, about 60% of them singletons, with roughly 8.6% in the top ten. Germline-derived CDR1 and CDR2 are SGHRS and YFSETQ. This CDR3 is built from 15 residues. The trim removed 4 bases at V and 0 bases at J, leaving 6 bases unmatched. Out of unsorted whole blood came the blood RNA, and germline DNA was extracted as well. It was before surgery that four milliliters of peripheral blood were collected.

This clonotype was sampled from a man aged 35 to 55 with primary liver carcinoma and hepatitis B virus infection. The sequenced material came from peripheral blood. The gene calls are TRBV5-1 and TRBJ2-7, with TRBD2 matching 8 bases. The CDR3 loop is CASSPESGSSYEQYF. CDR3 coding DNA: TGCGCCAGCAGCCCTGAAAGCGGGAGCTCCTACGAGCAGTACTTC.